This is a list of T cell receptor beta chains from one sample in a study of blood T cell repertoires in COVID-19. Sequencing was performed with immunoSEQ multiplex PCR; in TCRdb, only in-frame clones are kept and a portion is missing. The table has approximately 290,000 clones, around 90% seen once. Specimen: PBMCs or T cells enriched from blood (not recorded which). These receptors were obtained from a woman aged 25 to 39 who had recovered from COVID-19. Each CDR3 is given with its conserved first and last residue. The D gene is left open where the match is weak. Clone size is not always given. Where it is, it says once, few, many or a class for expanded clones.

j_call | clone_size | v_call | d_call | cdr3_nt | cdr3_aa
TRBJ2-2 | . | TRBV19 | . | TGTGCCAGTAGCCCAGGCCAACTCCGGCGGGAGCTGTTTTTT | CASSPGQLRRELFF
TRBJ1-1 | . | TRBV13 | . | TGTGCCAGCAGCTTACGGGAAATGAGGGCTTTCTTT | CASSLREMRAFF
TRBJ2-5 | . | TRBV7-9 | . | TGTGCCAGCAGGTTTGAGCAAGAGACCCAGTACTTC | CASRFEQETQYF
TRBJ1-1 | . | TRBV7-2 | TRBD1 | TGTGCCAGCAGCTCAGGGGGGACAGGGGCAAACGGTTTCTTT | CASSSGGTGANGFF
TRBJ1-4 | . | TRBV30 | . | TGTGCCTGGAGTGGAGGGGGTGGCACTAATGAAAAACTGTTTTTT | CAWSGGGGTNEKLFF
TRBJ2-7 | . | TRBV7-2 | TRBD2 | TGTGCCAGCAGCTATCTAGCGGGAGGGTCCTACGAGCAGTACTTC | CASSYLAGGSYEQYF
TRBJ2-5 | . | TRBV3-1/TRBV3-2 | TRBD2 | TGTGCCAGCAGCCAAACATTTGGACTAGGCGGGACCCAGTACTTC | CASSQTFGLGGTQYF
TRBJ2-5 | . | TRBV10-3 | TRBD2 | TGTGCCACCGGAGGGACTAGCGGAAAAGAGACCCAGTACTTC | CATGGTSGKETQYF
TRBJ2-1 | once | TRBV24-1 | TRBD1 | TGTGCCACCAGTGATTTCGGGACAGGTACCTACAATGAGCAGTTCTTC | CATSDFGTGTYNEQFF
TRBJ2-1 | . | TRBV21-1 | . | TGTGCCAGCGCGAGACTAGGTGGTTTAGCGGGAACCCACAATGAGCAGTTCTTC | CASARLGGLAGTHNEQFF
TRBJ2-3 | . | TRBV19 | TRBD2 | TGTGCCAGTAGGAATAGCGGGAGGACGACAGATACGCAGTATTTT | CASRNSGRTTDTQYF
TRBJ2-3 | . | TRBV7-6 | . | TGTGCCAGCAGCTTATACGTTTCTGGGGGGAGCACAGATACGCAGTATTTT | CASSLYVSGGSTDTQYF
TRBJ2-3 | once | TRBV4-1 | TRBD2 | TGCGCCAGCAGCCCTAACGGGAGGGGACTACTCACAGATACGCAGTATTTT | CASSPNGRGLLTDTQYF
TRBJ2-1 | . | TRBV27 | TRBD2 | TGTGCCAGTTCGAGACTAGCGGACTACAATGAGCAGTTCTTC | CASSRLADYNEQFF
TRBJ2-3 | . | TRBV4-3 | TRBD2 | TGCGCCAGCAGCCAAGATCCTAGCGGGAGCACAGATACGCAGTATTTT | CASSQDPSGSTDTQYF
TRBJ2-2 | . | TRBV7-9 | TRBD2 | TGTGCCAGCAGCTGGACTACGGGAGGAGGAACCGGGGAGCTGTTTTTT | CASSWTTGGGTGELFF
TRBJ2-1 | . | TRBV11-2 | TRBD2 | TGTGCCAGCAGCGCGGGACTAGCGGGAGTGTTAGTTGAGCAGTTCTTC | CASSAGLAGVLVEQFF
TRBJ2-5 | . | TRBV10-3 | . | TGTGCCATCAGTGATAGTCGCCGATCCGTCCAAGAGACCCAGTACTTC | CAISDSRRSVQETQYF
TRBJ2-2 | . | TRBV5-8 | . | TGTGCCAGCAGCCCCAGGGTCACCGGGGAGCTGTTTTTT | CASSPRVTGELFF
TRBJ2-1 | . | TRBV10-3 | . | TGTGCCATCAGTGAGTCCCCCGGGGTCGGTGAGCAGTTCTTC | CAISESPGVGEQFF
TRBJ2-2 | . | TRBV27 | TRBD1 | TGTGCCAGCAGTTCCCGGAGAGGGGGCGACGCCGGGGAGCTGTTTTTT | CASSSRRGGDAGELFF
TRBJ2-1 | . | TRBV9 | TRBD2 | TGTGCCAGCAGCTCGGGACTAGCGGGAGGGCCTACAATATACAATGAGCAGTTCTTC | CASSSGLAGGPTIYNEQFF
TRBJ1-1 | . | TRBV14 | . | TGTGCCAGCAGTCAAGGAAGGCCGTCAGGCAGCCAGAACACTGAAGCTTTCTTT | CASSQGRPSGSQNTEAFF
TRBJ2-6 | . | TRBV7-2 | . | TGTGCCAGCAGCTATAGACAAACTGGGGCCAACGTCCTGACTTTC | CASSYRQTGANVLTF
TRBJ2-2 | . | TRBV11-2 | . | TGTGCCAGCAGCCTGTACCCAGAAGGGGCTTCGAACACCGGGGAGCTGTTTTTT | CASSLYPEGASNTGELFF
TRBJ1-1 | . | TRBV28 | . | TGTGCCAGCAGTCCAGGGGAGCGGACTGAAGCTTTCTTT | CASSPGERTEAFF
TRBJ1-6 | once | TRBV7-3 | . | TGTGCCAGCAGCTTAGAGGGCTCCTATAATTCACCCCTCCACTTT | CASSLEGSYNSPLHF
TRBJ2-1 | . | TRBV27 | TRBD2 | TGTGCCAGCAGTCTCCAGCGGGGTTGGGGCAATGAGCAGTTCTTC | CASSLQRGWGNEQFF
TRBJ2-3 | . | TRBV7-9 | . | TGTGCCAGCAGCTTAGTCGCAGATACGCAGTATTTT | CASSLVADTQYF
TRBJ1-5 | . | TRBV4-1 | . | TGCGCCAGCAGCCACCCGGGAAGCAATCAGCCCCAGCATTTT | CASSHPGSNQPQHF
TRBJ1-2 | . | TRBV15 | TRBD1 | TGTGCCACCAGCAGAGACGGACAGGGTCAGGCGGACTATGGCTACACCTTC | CATSRDGQGQADYGYTF
TRBJ2-1 | . | TRBV5-4 | TRBD2 | TGTGCCAGCAGCTTGGCCGGACTAGCGGGAGTCAATGAGCAGTTCTTC | CASSLAGLAGVNEQFF
TRBJ2-3 | . | TRBV5-1 | . | TGCGCCAGCAGCCGGGGACTTTTCACAGATACGCAGTATTTT | CASSRGLFTDTQYF
TRBJ2-1 | . | TRBV19 | TRBD1 | TGTGCCAGCAAAGGACAGGGTCTGAATGAGCAGTTCTTC | CASKGQGLNEQFF
TRBJ1-5 | . | TRBV11-2 | . | TGTGCCAGCAGTCCCGCAGGATCCAATCAGCCCCAGCATTTT | CASSPAGSNQPQHF
TRBJ2-7 | . | TRBV4-3 | TRBD1 | TGCGCCAGCAGCCAAGAGGTAGGACAGGGATACTACGAGCAGTACTTC | CASSQEVGQGYYEQYF
TRBJ1-2 | . | TRBV10-2 | . | TGCGCCAGCAGTGAGTCGCAGGTCACGGCCTATGGCTACACCTTC | CASSESQVTAYGYTF
TRBJ1-2 | . | TRBV28 | TRBD1 | TGTGCCAGCAGTCCGGGACAGGGGTACTATGGCTACACCTTC | CASSPGQGYYGYTF
TRBJ1-2 | . | TRBV24-1 | . | TGTGCCGTGCGGGGGCAGGGTAACTATGGCTACACCTTC | CAVRGQGNYGYTF
TRBJ1-6 | few | TRBV5-6 | . | TGTGCCAGCAGCTTGTACGGGGATGGAAATTCACCCCTCCACTTT | CASSLYGDGNSPLHF
TRBJ2-7 | . | TRBV7-2 | TRBD2 | TGTGCCAGCAGCCGCTCCGCGGGGGACTCCTACGAGCAGTACTTC | CASSRSAGDSYEQYF
TRBJ2-5 | . | TRBV3-1/TRBV3-2 | . | TGTGCCAGCAGCCCCGACAGAGCCCAAGAGACCCAGTACTTC | CASSPDRAQETQYF
TRBJ2-7 | once | TRBV9 | . | TGTGCCAGCAGCCCCCGACTGTGGGACGAGCAGTACTTC | CASSPRLWDEQYF
TRBJ2-7 | . | TRBV6-6 | . | TGTGCCAGCAGGGAACCCCGGGAATCCTACGAGCAGTACTTC | CASREPRESYEQYF
TRBJ1-2 | . | TRBV19 | TRBD1 | TGTGCCAGTAGTAGGGGGACAGGGGGCATCACCGGTGGCTACACCTTC | CASSRGTGGITGGYTF
TRBJ2-7 | once | TRBV7-9 | TRBD1 | TGTGCCAGCAGCTTAGCTGGGGGACAGGGCAACGAGCAGTACTTC | CASSLAGGQGNEQYF
TRBJ2-6 | once | TRBV10-3 | . | TGTGCCATCAGTGAGTCCGGAGGGAGCTCTGGGGCCAACGTCCTGACTTTC | CAISESGGSSGANVLTF
TRBJ2-1 | few | TRBV7-2 | . | TGTGCCAGCAGCTTGATGCCGAGCTCCTACAATGAGCAGTTCTTC | CASSLMPSSYNEQFF
TRBJ1-3 | . | TRBV6-5 | . | TGTGCCAGCAGTTCCAGGGGAGACGGAAACACCATATATTTT | CASSSRGDGNTIYF
TRBJ2-1 | . | TRBV7-6 | TRBD2 | TGTGCCAGCAGCAGACTAGCGGGAGTGTACAATGAGCAGTTCTTC | CASSRLAGVYNEQFF
TRBJ2-3 | . | TRBV5-1 | TRBD1 | TGCGCCAGCAGCTTGAGGGGGCTGGACACAGATACGCAGTATTTT | CASSLRGLDTDTQYF
TRBJ2-1 | . | TRBV7-2 | . | TGTGCCAGCAGCCAAGGGGGGGTGCCTGAGCAGTTCTTC | CASSQGGVPEQFF
TRBJ2-4 | . | TRBV28 | . | TGTGCCAGCAGTAGGTTCGGAGACGGCGAATCCATTCAGTACTTC | CASSRFGDGESIQYF
TRBJ1-6 | few | TRBV5-6 | TRBD1 | TGTGCCAGCAGCTGGGACAGGGTAATTTCACCCCTCCACTTT | CASSWDRVISPLHF
TRBJ1-1 | . | TRBV28 | . | TGTGCCAGCAGTTTATCGAAATGGGGGGTGCCGAACACTGAAGCTTTCTTT | CASSLSKWGVPNTEAFF
TRBJ1-5 | . | TRBV15 | TRBD1 | TGTGCCACCAGCGGATGGACAGGGGCTGAGCAGCCCCAGCATTTT | CATSGWTGAEQPQHF